The text below deals with one T cell receptor (beta chain). Trimming removed 5 bases from V and 7 bases from J; junction bases left unmatched: 19. The CDR3 is 19 amino acids. Germline CDR1 SGHNT, CDR2 YENEEA. PCR involved 60 Vbeta and 13 Jbeta primers. TCRdb's copy holds only in-frame clones and misses some; the assay was immunoSEQ multiplex PCR. The sample holds some 160,000 clones, 65% to 85% seen once. This sample was taken from a study of cytomegalovirus exposure and HLA in healthy donors. The chain employs TRBV11-3 and TRBJ2-2; 10 bases are shared with TRBD1. The clonotype was recovered from a male donor in good health and CMV-seropositive. Sequenced: PBMCs. DNA for the CDR3: TGTGCCAGCAGCAAAATCAAAGTAGTCGGGACAGGGGTTCGCGGGGAGCTGTTTTTT. Encoded protein: CASSKIKVVGTGVRGELFF.